A single sample is the source of the 32 T cell receptor beta chains below, sequenced in a study of post-analysis software for immune sequencing data. Findings and limits, study-wide: Patients carried roughly five TRBV segments more frequently than controls did, and TRBV5-6, TRBV5-1 and TRBV20-1 were among them.

Which antigens these TCRs recognize remains unknown. Sequencing libraries made from TCR beta cDNA carried unique molecular identifiers. TCRdb re-analysed the PCR reads in MiXCR, keeping a single row per CDR3 protein. The sample lists hundreds of thousands of distinct CDR3 sequences; roughly 27% were seen once. The sample taken for sequencing was blood. The receptors stem from a girl aged 5-17 years with multiple sclerosis.

The rearrangement links TRBV4-1 to TRBJ2-1; D remains ambiguous. CDR1 MGHRA and CDR2 YSYEKL come from the germline V gene. This CDR3 has 17 residues. V lost 4 bases and J 0 bases, leaving 16 bases between the germline ends. Here the CDR3 reads CASSPTTRIGSYNEQFF. The DNA of the CDR3 is TGCGCCAGCAGCCCCACTACACGGATAGGCTCCTACAATGAGCAGTTCTTC.

This clonotype was counted a few times. J is TRBJ2-1 and V is TRBV5-5, with 15 bases that match TRBD2. The CDR3 length is 16 residues. CDR1 is SGHKS and CDR2 is YYEKEE in the germline V gene (reference sequence). The V segment lost 2 bases and the J segment 7 bases; nucleotides outside the gene matches: 4. The CDR3 DNA sequence: TGTGCCAGCAGCTTTGGACTAGCGGGAGGGCCGAATGAGCAGTTCTTC. Residues: CASSFGLAGGPNEQFF.

The chain has TRBV12-3 or TRBV12-4 and TRBJ1-2, with D tentatively TRBD1 (5 bases). V was clipped by 3 bases and J by 8 bases, with 16 bases between them. The CDR3 extends over 14 amino acids. CDR3 residues: CASSFYPGAGGYTF. The CDR3 DNA follows: TGTGCCAGCAGTTTTTACCCCGGGGCAGGGGGCTACACCTTC.

The chain links TRBV25-1 to TRBJ2-2; D might be TRBD2 (6 bases). The germline V gene encodes CDR1 MGHDK and CDR2 SYGVNS. With 6 bases removed from V and 1 base from J, the gap between germline ends came to 21 bases. The CDR3 is 18 residues long. Here the CDR3 reads CASSLRAGQGMNTGELFF. The DNA for the CDR3 is TGTGCCAGCAGCTTAAGGGCGGGGCAGGGCATGAACACCGGGGAGCTGTTTTTT.

The chain links TRBV7-8 to TRBJ2-1; 7 bases align to TRBD1. The V and J ends lost 5 bases and 2 bases, in that order; junction bases with no gene match: 9. Germline loops: CDR1 SGHVS, CDR2 FQNEAQ. This CDR3 contains 16 residues. CDR3 residues: CASSVTAGGTYNEQFF. The CDR3 DNA reads as TGTGCCAGCAGCGTTACTGCAGGGGGAACCTACAATGAGCAGTTCTTC.

This clonotype came up many times. The J gene is TRBJ2-1, the V gene TRBV3-1; 8 nucleotides line up with TRBD2. CDR1 and CDR2 from the germline V gene are LGHDT and YNNKEL (reference sequence). V gave up 3 bases and J gave up 2 bases; unmatched junction bases: 3. This CDR3 contains 15 residues. The CDR3 loop is CASSQAGGTYNEQFF. As DNA, the CDR3 is TGTGCCAGCAGCCAGGCGGGAGGCACCTACAATGAGCAGTTCTTC.

This clonotype was observed at least ten times. This chain connects TRBV2 to TRBJ2-3; TRBD1 is a possible D gene (5 bases). The CDR3 length is 14 residues. CDR1 is SNHLY and CDR2 is FYNNEI in the germline V gene. V lost 8 bases, J lost 2 bases, and 14 bases lay in between. Here the CDR3 reads CASLLDTDTDTQYF. Here the CDR3 DNA reads TGTGCCAGCCTATTGGACACTGACACAGATACGCAGTATTTT.

The chain combines TRBV10-3 with TRBJ1-5, with a weak D call TRBD1 (6 bases). Per germline, CDR1 ENHRY and CDR2 SYGVKD. CDR3 length equals 14 residues. V shed 3 bases and J shed 5 bases, with 11 bases lying between them. DNA of the CDR3: TGTGCCATCAGTGACTCACCAGGGGATCAGCCCCAGCATTTT. It translates to CAISDSPGDQPQHF.

Here the CDR3 DNA reads TGTGCCAGCAAGCCTTTGGAACAGCAAGAGACCCAGTACTTC. Amino acids: CASKPLEQQETQYF. This rearrangement joins TRBV11-2 to TRBJ2-5; no definite D call. CDR1 is SGHAT and CDR2 is FQNNGV in the germline V gene. CDR3 length: 14 residues. V was clipped by 7 bases and J by 2 bases, with 14 bases between them.

The rearrangement links TRBV28 to TRBJ2-1; D may correspond to TRBD1 or TRBD2 (5 bases each). The germline gives CDR1 MDHEN, CDR2 SYDVKM. The CDR3 loop spans 14 amino acids. Between the trimmed V and J ends, which lost 5 bases and 4 bases, there was a span of 12 bases. The CDR3 nucleotides read TGTGCCAGCAGTGTCGAGGGGAAATACAATGAGCAGTTCTTC. It encodes CASSVEGKYNEQFF.

In its sample, this clonotype was seen a few times. The chain links TRBV28 to TRBJ2-5; no firm D call. The J call is in doubt because the DNA end fits TRBJ2-7 better. CDR3 size: 14 residues. Germline loops: CDR1 MDHEN, CDR2 SYDVKM. The CDR3 DNA sequence: TGTGCCAGCAGCCTACCTCACCCAGGAAGCGAGCAGTACTTC. The encoded protein is CASSLPHPGSEQYF.

The chain combines TRBV28 with TRBJ2-1; 10 bases are a match to TRBD2. CDR1 is MDHEN, CDR2 SYDVKM, per germline. The V gene end was trimmed by 5 bases and the J gene end by 8 bases; junction bases not matched to a gene: 6. CDR3 size: 14 residues. In DNA, the CDR3 is TGTGCCAGCAGTCAAAGCGGGAGGGCCGATGAGCAGTTCTTC. Its translation: CASSQSGRADEQFF. The whole variable domain, remainder taken from reference TRBV28 and TRBJ2-1, is DVKVTQSSRYLVKRTGEKVFLECVQDMDHENMFWYRQDPGLGLRLIYFSYDVKMKEKGDIPEGYSVSREKKERFSLILESASTNQTSMYLCASSQSGRADEQFFGPGTRLTVL.

This clonotype occurred a few times. The chain joins TRBV20-1 to TRBJ2-3, with TRBD2 matching 10 bases. Losses at the gene ends were 0 bases for V and 1 base for J; bases not matched to a gene: 7. The CDR3 covers 17 residues. Germline lookup yields CDR1 DFQATT and CDR2 SNEGSKA (reference sequence). In nucleotides, the CDR3 is TGCAGTGCTAGAGATGGTCATAGCGGGGGGCGCACAGATACGCAGTATTTT. This translates into CSARDGHSGGRTDTQYF.

About this clonotype: Germline and junction disagree at one end, which may indicate a read error. The J gene is TRBJ1-1, the V gene TRBV5-5, with 9 bases identical to TRBD1. There are 14 residues in the CDR3. The germline V gene encodes CDR1 SGHKS and CDR2 YYEKEE (reference sequence). The CDR3 region is CAGSRGQGTTEAFF. The CDR3 DNA sequence: TGTGCCGGCAGCCGGGGACAGGGAACCACTGAAGCTTTCTTT.

This clonotype was seen many times. The rearrangement links TRBV6-5 to TRBJ1-5; a possible D gene is TRBD1 (6 bases). The V end lost 6 bases, the J end lost 1 base, and 13 bases lay between the germline ends. Germline V lookup: CDR1 MNHEY, CDR2 SVGAGI. CDR3 length equals 15 residues. The CDR3: CASSPGGHSNQPQHF. Written as DNA, the CDR3 is TGTGCCAGCAGCCCCGGGGGCCACAGCAATCAGCCCCAGCATTTT.

The chain carries TRBV5-1 and TRBJ1-4, with D maybe TRBD1 (5 bases). Germline loops: CDR1 SGHRS, CDR2 YFSETQ. V lost 0 bases to trimming and J lost 12 bases, with 15 bases between them. This CDR3 comprises 14 residues. CDR3 residues: CASSLAGGENQLFF. In DNA, the CDR3 is TGCGCCAGCAGCTTGGCCGGGGGGGAGAATCAACTGTTTTTT.

V is TRBV20-1 and J is TRBJ2-5, with 10 positions matching TRBD2. The CDR3 contains 15 residues. V trimming: 1 base; J trimming: 4 bases; junction bases outside the gene matches: 6. Germline values: CDR1 DFQATT, CDR2 SNEGSKA (reference sequence). The DNA of the CDR3 is TGCAGTGCTAGAGCCGGTAGCGGGGGGACAGAGACCCAGTACTTC. This codes for CSARAGSGGTETQYF.

V usage is TRBV9 and J usage is TRBJ2-3; D might be TRBD2 (6 bases). Germline CDR1 is SGDLS and CDR2 is YYNGEE. The V end was cut by 3 bases, the J end by 1 base, with 18 bases between. The CDR3 runs 17 residues. The CDR3: CASSASGGASRTDTQYF. The CDR3 coding sequence is TGTGCCAGCAGCGCGTCCGGAGGGGCTAGTCGCACAGATACGCAGTATTTT.

This clonotype was counted between two and nine times. This chain links TRBV12-3 or TRBV12-4 with TRBJ2-7; D could derive from TRBD1 or TRBD2 (5 bases each). This CDR3 contains 13 residues. The CDR3 DNA follows: TGTTTGCTACGGGGCCTTTCGCCCTACGAGCAGTACTTC. It specifies CLLRGLSPYEQYF.

This clonotype showed up many times. This chain links TRBV10-3 with TRBJ2-1; 10 bases align to TRBD1. CDR1 ENHRY and CDR2 SYGVKD come from the germline V gene. This CDR3 has 15 amino acids. Unmatched junction bases numbered 10, after V lost 10 bases and J lost 4 bases. The CDR3: CATYLGTGEYNEQFF. The CDR3, as DNA: TGTGCCACCTACCTCGGGACAGGGGAGTACAATGAGCAGTTCTTC.

This clonotype was observed a few times. The chain uses TRBV7-2 and TRBJ2-1; a weak D match, TRBD2 (5 bases). The CDR3 has 15 amino acids. V was pared by 4 bases and J by 2 bases, with 12 bases between. CDR1 SGHTA and CDR2 FQGNSA come from the germline V gene. CDR3 in DNA: TGTGCCAGCAGCTCCGAGGGAGCTCCCTACAATGAGCAGTTCTTC. It codes for CASSSEGAPYNEQFF.

The rearrangement uses TRBV2 and TRBJ2-5; D is undetermined. V lost 4 bases and J 9 bases, leaving 9 bases between the germline ends. The CDR3 sequence is 11 residues long. CDR1 and CDR2 (germline): SNHLY, FYNNEI. The CDR3 here is CASSVHAAQYF. For the CDR3, the DNA is TGTGCCAGCAGTGTTCACGCAGCCCAGTACTTC. Variable domain in full (rest from reference TRBV2 and TRBJ2-5): EPEVTQTPSHQVTQMGQEVILRCVPISNHLYFYWYRQILGQKVEFLVSFYNNEISEKSEIFDDQFSVERPDGSNFTLKIRSTKLEDSAMYFCASSVHAAQYFGPGTRLLVL.

The chain uses TRBV7-2 and TRBJ2-2; tentative D call: TRBD2 (5 bases). The V end lost 2 bases, the J end lost 3 bases, and 16 bases lay between the germline ends. Per germline, CDR1 SGHTA and CDR2 FQGNSA. CDR3 size: 17 residues. The CDR3 DNA is TGTGCCAGCAGCTTAATGGTTGCTAAGAGGGACACCGGGGAGCTGTTTTTT. Its protein is CASSLMVAKRDTGELFF. Looking up the rest from reference TRBV7-2 and TRBJ2-2 gives the full variable domain: GAGVSQSPSNKVTEKGKDVELRCDPISGHTALYWYRQSLGQGLEFLIYFQGNSAPDKSGLPSDRFSAERTGGSVSTLTIQRTQQEDSAVYLCASSLMVAKRDTGELFFGEGSRLTVL.

The chain carries TRBV20-1 and TRBJ2-3; 8 bases fit TRBD2. The CDR3 has 15 residues. Germline values: CDR1 DFQATT, CDR2 SNEGSKA (reference sequence). The junction had 14 bases not matched to a gene; V was cut back by 7 bases and J by 5 bases. The CDR3 loop is CSGPFAGGRGDTQYF. CDR3 bases: TGCAGTGGGCCCTTCGCGGGAGGCCGCGGAGATACGCAGTATTTT.

This clonotype was seen more than once but under ten times. The chain carries TRBV4-3 and TRBJ2-1; 9 nucleotides match TRBD2. Trimming at V came to 4 bases and at J to 5 bases, leaving 12 bases not matched to a gene. Germline CDR1 and CDR2: LGHNA and YSLEER. The CDR3 is 17 amino acids. CDR3 residues: CASSPRPAGGTNNEQFF. The CDR3, as DNA: TGCGCCAGCAGCCCCCGTCCAGCGGGAGGAACGAACAATGAGCAGTTCTTC.

This clonotype was counted a few times. The chain joins TRBV27 to TRBJ2-5, with 16 bases aligning to TRBD2. The junction had 8 bases not matched to a gene; V was cut back by 6 bases and J by 4 bases. Germline V gene data show CDR1 as MNHEY and CDR2 as SMNVEV (reference sequence). This CDR3 is built from 17 residues. CDR3 in amino acids: CASRLMGLAGGGETQYF. The CDR3 DNA follows: TGTGCCAGCAGACTCATGGGACTAGCGGGAGGGGGAGAGACCCAGTACTTC.

This clonotype was observed a few times. The chain recombines TRBV6-6 with TRBJ1-5; D is unresolved. V was cut by 6 bases and J by 0 bases, with 12 bases left in between. The CDR3 is 15 residues long. Germline-derived CDR1 and CDR2 are MNHNY and SVGAGI (reference sequence). DNA of the CDR3: TGTGCCAGCAGGCTGGGCGGGGATAGCAATCAGCCCCAGCATTTT. Amino acid sequence: CASRLGGDSNQPQHF.

The chain recombines TRBV4-1 with TRBJ1-1; D is uncertain. The CDR3 is made up of 12 amino acids. V lost 3 bases to trimming and J lost 1 base, with 3 bases between them. CDR1 is MGHRA and CDR2 is YSYEKL in the germline V gene. The DNA for the CDR3 is TGCGCCAGCAGCCAGCGGAACACTGAAGCTTTCTTT. It encodes CASSQRNTEAFF.

This clonotype was observed a handful of times. The chain is built from TRBV6-5 and TRBJ1-2; no definite D call. Germline lookup yields CDR1 MNHEY and CDR2 SVGAGI. Deletions cut 5 bases from V and 0 bases from J, with 7 bases between. The CDR3 length is 13 residues. Written as DNA, the CDR3 is TGTGCCAGCAGTACAGCGCCTAACTATGGCTACACCTTC. Protein sequence: CASSTAPNYGYTF.

The J gene is TRBJ2-2, the V gene TRBV29-1; D is ambiguous. The CDR3 spans 10 residues. V was trimmed by 7 bases and J by 6 bases, leaving 6 bases between them. Germline-derived CDR1 and CDR2 are SQVTM and ANQGSEA. The CDR3 loop is CSASAGELFF. The DNA for the CDR3 is TGCAGCGCCTCTGCCGGGGAGCTGTTTTTT.

This clonotype was seen once. J is TRBJ1-4 and V is TRBV10-3, with D perhaps matching TRBD1 (6 bases). Germline loops: CDR1 ENHRY, CDR2 SYGVKD. V lost 2 bases to trimming and J lost 16 bases, with 20 bases between them. This CDR3 is 14 amino acids long. The CDR3 region is CAISEGGGYTRTFF. In DNA, the CDR3 is TGTGCCATCAGTGAGGGGGGCGGGTATACCCGTACGTTTTTT.

The V and J genes are TRBV5-1 and TRBJ2-7; TRBD2 matches 12 bases. Looked up from germline, CDR1 is SGHRS and CDR2 is YFSETQ. J gave up 1 base and V 2 bases, and 1 base lay outside the gene matches. The CDR3 covers 15 residues. CDR3: CASSLTSGRSYEQYF. The DNA of the CDR3 is TGCGCCAGCAGCTTAACTAGCGGGAGGTCCTACGAGCAGTACTTC.